The 3 T cell receptor beta chains below come from one sample, sequenced in a study of T cells after yellow fever vaccination. TCRdb re-derived calls from the 5' RACE reads in MiXCR, one entry per CDR3 protein. The sample records 11,000 to 15,000 distinct CDR3 sequences, 6% to 9.5% being singletons. The sample consisted of PBMCs, either bulk or a sorted T-cell subset (CD4+, CD8+, memory, or dextramer-sorted; not recorded which), taken on the day of the yellow fever booster vaccination. The receptors were gathered from a man between 18 and 35 years old who received the YFV17D yellow fever vaccine.

This clonotype has at least ten counts. The chain joins TRBV7-3 to TRBJ2-1; 8 bases align to TRBD1. V shed 0 bases, J shed 2 bases, and the junction held 9 bases outside the gene matches. The germline V gene has CDR1 SGHTA and CDR2 FQGTGA. This CDR3 has 18 amino acids. This CDR3 is CASSLTGPDRVPYNEQFF. In DNA form, the CDR3 reads TGTGCCAGCAGCTTAACAGGACCGGACAGGGTCCCCTACAATGAGCAGTTCTTC.

This clonotype was seen many times. The V and J genes are TRBV6-6 and TRBJ1-5, with 8 bases identical to TRBD1. The CDR3 runs to 16 residues. Germline CDR1 reads MNHNY; CDR2 reads SVGAGI (reference sequence). Losses at the gene ends were 6 bases for V and 2 bases for J; bases not matched to a gene: 9. The CDR3 region is CASSPQGAWGNQPQHF. CDR3 DNA sequence: TGTGCCAGCAGCCCCCAGGGGGCTTGGGGCAATCAGCCCCAGCATTTT.

This clonotype was recorded many times. J is TRBJ1-2 and V is TRBV5-6, with D possibly TRBD1 on 6 matching bases. CDR1 SGHDT and CDR2 YYEEEE come from the germline V gene. The CDR3 length is 15 residues. Trimming shortened V by 4 bases and J by 2 bases, and 15 bases separated the two germline ends. The CDR3 loop is CASSPLTGANYGYTF. The CDR3 nucleotides are TGTGCCAGCAGCCCGTTGACAGGCGCGAACTATGGCTACACCTTC.